This TCR beta chain emerged from a study of blood T cell repertoires in COVID-19 (dated by TCRdb to 2018 to 2021). With respect to the entire study: Collaborator samples came from the United States, Italy and Spain and covered acute and convalescent phases of COVID-19. The material from the prospective study consisted of cDNA or gDNA derived from T cells, B-cell-depleted T cells, or PBMCs. The dataset comprised deeply sampled blood TCRbeta repertoires from subjects exposed to, actively infected with, or recovered from COVID-19. The repertoires were released in a freely available public database meant as a resource for research on the immune response to SARS-CoV-2. The samples were drawn from two sources: the first 160 participants of the ongoing ImmuneRACE study, and approximately 1,300 subjects contributed by 6 global collaborators. The sample metadata nearly always contained a de-identified subject ID, COVID-19 status, age in years and sex. Where available, HLA class I and class II types were obtained from metadata supplied by the sample provider rather than from assay-based typing.

General study outcomes and caveats: The quantity of clinical and demographic metadata differed by source and by participant and was supplied without curation.

As for this clone: There is no known antigen for this receptor. There are no base qualities to consult, and no much larger clone falls within one base. Other DNA sequences from this sample encode an identical CDR3 as well.

From V the trimming removes 4 bases and from J it removes 2 bases, while the gene matches leave 4 bases of the junction unaccounted for. The CDR3 has 15 amino acids, counting the end cysteine and phenylalanine. Just the 45-base CDR3 DNA is kept, in frame starting at base 1. The germline V gene supplies CDR1 SGHRS and CDR2 YFSETQ. TCRbeta CDR3 regions were amplified from genomic DNA by means of the immunoSEQ Assay, a bias-controlled multiplex PCR. Processing in the source paper ran as follows. Nucleated cell counts per sample were estimated from amplification of reference gene primers within the assay. Sequence reads were collapsed and filtered to measure the absolute abundance of every unique TCRbeta CDR3 rearrangement. Productive Simpson clonality was computed per sample as the square root of Simpson's diversity index over productive rearrangements. TCRdb took over this immuneACCESS table, retaining in-frame rearrangements with V and J assigned. Such tables are incomplete; in checked studies, under half of the missing clones stem from an unresolved V gene, and the remainder is unexplained. V and J calls plus clone size are reproduced from that table; the DNA served to infer D and trimming. Across this sample there are 93,000 or so clones, with approximately 84% seen only once. More than 5.5% of the sample goes to the ten largest clones.

Whole blood was collected in K2EDTA tubes by collaborating institutions according to the institutions' own protocols. For TCRbeta analysis, collaborator samples were shipped as frozen whole blood, as isolated PBMCs, or as DNA extracted from either sample type. Sequencing was carried out using peripheral blood. The sequence came from a human donor in a cohort sampled during active COVID-19. The chain uses TRBV5-1 and TRBJ1-5; TRBD1 matches 9 bases in the middle. CDR3 reads: CASSLGQGGNQPQHF. The sequenced DNA: TGCGCCAGCAGCCTGGGACAGGGAGGCAATCAGCCCCAGCATTTT.